The 2 T cell receptor beta chains below all came from one sample that was sequenced in a study of cytomegalovirus exposure and HLA in healthy donors. With 60 Vbeta and 13 Jbeta primers, the PCR was carried out. Repertoires were generated with immunoSEQ multiplex PCR, while TCRdb's copy carries only in-frame clones and drops some. The data show 150,000 or so clones, approximately 80% seen once. The sequencing sample was made of PBMCs. These receptor sequences come from a middle-aged man in good health and CMV-seropositive.

This clone appeared a few times. The chain combines TRBV7-3 with TRBJ2-7, with 8 nucleotides matching TRBD2. Per germline, CDR1 SGHTA and CDR2 FQGTGA. The V and J ends lost 0 bases and 3 bases, in that order; junction bases with no gene match: 16. The CDR3 length is 19 residues. The CDR3 loop reads CASSLTQREIYGPLYEQYF. The DNA for the CDR3 is TGTGCCAGCAGCTTAACCCAGCGGGAGATATATGGGCCCCTCTACGAGCAGTACTTC. Variable domain in full (rest from reference TRBV7-3 and TRBJ2-7): GAGVSQTPSNKVTEKGKYVELRCDPISGHTALYWYRQSLGQGPEFLIYFQGTGAADDSGLPNDRFFAVRPEGSVSTLKIQRTERGDSAVYLCASSLTQREIYGPLYEQYFGPGTRLTVT.

J is TRBJ1-1 and V is TRBV6-5; 10 bases fit TRBD1. CDR3 length: 13 residues. Germline lookup yields CDR1 MNHEY and CDR2 SVGAGI. Unmatched junction bases numbered 8, after V lost 10 bases and J lost 6 bases. CDR3 DNA sequence: TGTGCCACCTCCCGTGACAGGGGGCCTGAAGCTTTCTTT. Residues: CATSRDRGPEAFF.